These 21 T cell receptor beta chains share one sample of origin, sequenced in a study of a mutant IDH1 vaccine in newly diagnosed glioma. The method was immunoSEQ multiplex PCR; TCRdb's version includes in-frame clones alone and lacks a portion of them. The repertoire holds around 100,000 clones, with about 90% as singletons. No antigens are known for them. Time point denoted: week 47, end of study. The vaccine gave 300 ug of a 20-mer mutant IDH1 peptide subcutaneously per dose. Here the sequenced sample was PBMCs, taken from a glioma patient whose treatment included an IDH1 peptide vaccine. The receptors here all came from a woman aged 45-65 years with glioma.

This sequence joins TRBV5-5 and TRBJ2-1, with 14 bases that match TRBD2. CDR3 length: 16 residues. The germline V gene encodes CDR1 SGHKS and CDR2 YYEKEE (reference sequence). Trimming removed 4 bases from V and 9 bases from J; junction bases left unmatched: 9. The CDR3 DNA follows: TGTGCCAGCAGCCCTGTCGGACTAGCGGGAGGTGTTGAGCAGTTCTTC. It codes for CASSPVGLAGGVEQFF.

The J gene is TRBJ2-1, the V gene TRBV7-3; D may be TRBD1 or TRBD2 (5 bases each). Germline CDR1 reads SGHTA; CDR2 reads FQGTGA. V lost 8 bases and J 2 bases, leaving 13 bases between the germline ends. This CDR3 comprises 14 residues. The DNA of the CDR3 is TGTGCCAGCGCCGCCGAGGGACCCTACAATGAGCAGTTCTTC. This encodes CASAAEGPYNEQFF. Drawing the rest from reference TRBV7-3 and TRBJ2-1, the complete variable domain is GAGVSQTPSNKVTEKGKYVELRCDPISGHTALYWYRQSLGQGPEFLIYFQGTGAADDSGLPNDRFFAVRPEGSVSTLKIQRTERGDSAVYLCASAAEGPYNEQFFGPGTRLTVL.

The chain is built from TRBV30 and TRBJ2-4, with D tentatively TRBD1 (6 bases). Germline V lookup: CDR1 GTSNPN, CDR2 SVGIG (reference sequence). The CDR3 has 14 residues. V shed 1 base and J shed 0 bases, with 7 bases lying between them. Here the CDR3 reads CAWSGTAAKNIQYF. CDR3 in DNA: TGTGCCTGGAGTGGGACAGCAGCCAAAAACATTCAGTACTTC.

The V gene is TRBV25-1, the J gene TRBJ2-5, with 7 bases identical to TRBD2. CDR3 length: 13 amino acids. Germline-derived CDR1 and CDR2 are MGHDK and SYGVNS. Trimming removed 5 bases from V and 5 bases from J; junction bases left unmatched: 5. CDR3 region: CASSQAGRETQYF. The CDR3 bases are TGTGCCAGCAGTCAAGCGGGACGGGAGACCCAGTACTTC. Drawing the rest from reference TRBV25-1 and TRBJ2-5, the complete variable domain is EADIYQTPRYLVIGTGKKITLECSQTMGHDKMYWYQQDPGMELHLIHYSYGVNSTEKGDLSSESTVSRIRTEHFPLTLESARPSHTSQYLCASSQAGRETQYFGPGTRLLVL.

This sequence joins TRBV9 and TRBJ1-1, with 7 positions matching TRBD1. Trimming cost V 3 bases and J 5 bases; bases outside gene matches: 10. Germline lookup yields CDR1 SGDLS and CDR2 YYNGEE. The CDR3 is 15 amino acids. The CDR3 DNA sequence: TGTGCCAGCAGCGGGTTGGGAAGGGGGCAAACTGAAGCTTTCTTT. It codes for CASSGLGRGQTEAFF.

This sequence joins TRBV6-4 and TRBJ2-7; D is perhaps TRBD2 (6 bases). Trimming removed 10 bases from V and 5 bases from J, with 15 bases in between. The CDR3 has 12 amino acids. The germline CDR1 and CDR2 sequences are MRHNA and SNTAGT. The CDR3 coding sequence is TGTGCCATCGGGACTTCTTGGCACGAGCAGTACTTC. Translating gives CAIGTSWHEQYF.

The V gene is TRBV2, the J gene TRBJ2-1; 7 nucleotides line up with TRBD2. CDR1 is SNHLY and CDR2 is FYNNEI in the germline V gene. The V and J ends lost 6 bases and 2 bases, in that order; junction bases with no gene match: 4. The CDR3 loop spans 14 amino acids. The CDR3 sequence is CASRDSGPYNEQFF. The CDR3 nucleotides are TGTGCCAGCAGGGATAGCGGGCCCTACAATGAGCAGTTCTTC. The full variable domain, with the rest looked up from reference TRBV2 and TRBJ2-1, is EPEVTQTPSHQVTQMGQEVILRCVPISNHLYFYWYRQILGQKVEFLVSFYNNEISEKSEIFDDQFSVERPDGSNFTLKIRSTKLEDSAMYFCASRDSGPYNEQFFGPGTRLTVL.

The V gene is TRBV19, the J gene TRBJ1-1; D is unresolved. CDR3 size: 12 residues. V was pared by 0 bases and J by 1 base, with 0 bases between. CDR1 is LNHDA and CDR2 is SQIVND in the germline V gene (reference sequence). The CDR3 region is CASSIENTEAFF. In nucleotides, the CDR3 is TGTGCCAGTAGTATAGAGAACACTGAAGCTTTCTTT.

Only one count was recorded for this clone. J is TRBJ1-6 and V is TRBV6-5; D remains ambiguous. Germline V gene data show CDR1 as MNHEY and CDR2 as SVGAGI. Trimming took 5 bases from V and 3 from J, leaving 11 bases between them. CDR3 length: 15 residues. The CDR3 DNA follows: TGTGCCAGCAGTCCTCCCGGGATCTATAATTCACCCCTCCACTTT. Translated, it gives CASSPPGIYNSPLHF.

This clone showed up just once. The J gene is TRBJ2-3, the V gene TRBV28; 11 positions agree with TRBD2. Germline CDR1 reads MDHEN; CDR2 reads SYDVKM. V was clipped by 4 bases and J by 0 bases; unmatched bases: 3. This CDR3 has 16 residues. CDR3 coding DNA: TGTGCCAGCAGTTCGGGGACTAGCGGTAGCACAGATACGCAGTATTTT. Translating gives CASSSGTSGSTDTQYF.

The chain joins TRBV7-3 to TRBJ2-5, with D possibly being TRBD1 (5 bases). CDR3 size: 15 residues. Trimming took off 1 base at V and 1 base at J, with 10 bases between the two ends. CDR1 and CDR2 (germline): SGHTA, FQGTGA. CDR3 sequence (DNA): TGTGCCAGCAGCTTAATGGGGCAGATCCAAGAGACCCAGTACTTC. This codes for CASSLMGQIQETQYF.

This clone was counted between two and nine times. The chain has TRBV9 and TRBJ2-1; possible D gene TRBD2, 5 bases. This CDR3 spans 16 amino acids. V was shortened by 0 bases and J by 1 base, with 11 bases between the two germline ends. CDR1 is SGDLS, CDR2 YYNGEE, per germline. CDR3: CASSVDGGQSYNEQFF. CDR3 nucleotides: TGTGCCAGCAGCGTAGATGGCGGGCAGTCCTACAATGAGCAGTTCTTC.

The chain is built from TRBV7-8 and TRBJ1-2; TRBD1 is a possible D gene (6 bases). V lost 4 bases and J lost 5, with 17 bases in between. The germline gives CDR1 SGHVS, CDR2 FQNEAQ. The CDR3 is 15 residues long. The CDR3 spells CASSSGTGRGYGYTF. CDR3 bases: TGTGCCAGCAGCTCCGGAACAGGGCGGGGATATGGCTACACCTTC.

The chain uses TRBV27 and TRBJ2-3; D gene uncertain. Per germline, CDR1 MNHEY and CDR2 SMNVEV (reference sequence). Trimming left V 10 bases short and J 1 base short, with 9 bases between. The CDR3 is 12 residues long. CDR3 region: CATATRTDTQYF. The CDR3 DNA reads TGTGCCACCGCAACCCGCACAGATACGCAGTATTTT.

V usage is TRBV11-3 and J usage is TRBJ1-1; D uncertain. The length of the CDR3 is 13 residues. V was pared by 3 bases and J by 5 bases, with 10 bases between. The germline V gene encodes CDR1 SGHNT and CDR2 YENEEA. The CDR3 reads CASSFMAQTEAFF. CDR3 nucleotide sequence: TGTGCCAGCAGCTTCATGGCTCAGACTGAAGCTTTCTTT.

The chain has TRBV10-1 and TRBJ1-5; D remains unclear. The germline CDR1 and CDR2 sequences are WNHNN and SYGVQD (reference sequence). Trimming cost V 5 bases and J 4 bases, with 9 bases left between them. This CDR3 has 13 amino acids. The CDR3 region is CASSRTVNQPQHF. The DNA of the CDR3 is TGCGCCAGCAGTAGAACAGTTAATCAGCCCCAGCATTTT.

The chain recombines TRBV15 with TRBJ1-4; no clear D. CDR3 size: 15 residues. Germline lookup yields CDR1 LNHNV and CDR2 YYDKDF (reference sequence). V was shortened by 8 bases and J by 4 bases, with 17 bases between the two germline ends. The CDR3 protein is CATGDWVTNNEKLFF. The CDR3 DNA sequence: TGTGCCACCGGAGACTGGGTGACGAATAATGAAAAACTGTTTTTT.

This chain links TRBV5-5 with TRBJ2-7, with 11 bases matching TRBD2. The CDR3 consists of 18 residues. The ends lost 4 bases at V and 0 bases at J; junction bases unmatched: 12. Germline-derived CDR1 and CDR2 are SGHKS and YYEKEE (reference sequence). The CDR3 DNA is TGTGCCAGCAGCCTGACTAGCGGGGCGCTCCGCGGCTCCTACGAGCAGTACTTC. This encodes CASSLTSGALRGSYEQYF.

J is TRBJ2-1 and V is TRBV7-2, with 8 bases identical to TRBD2. The length of the CDR3 is 17 residues. V lost 5 bases and J lost 4; bases outside the gene matches: 13. The germline gives CDR1 SGHTA, CDR2 FQGNSA. In DNA form, the CDR3 reads TGTGCCAGCAGCGTTTCTACCCCGCTAGCGGGTTACAATGAGCAGTTCTTC. Residues: CASSVSTPLAGYNEQFF. The whole variable domain, remainder taken from reference TRBV7-2 and TRBJ2-1, is GAGVSQSPSNKVTEKGKDVELRCDPISGHTALYWYRQSLGQGLEFLIYFQGNSAPDKSGLPSDRFSAERTGGSVSTLTIQRTQQEDSAVYLCASSVSTPLAGYNEQFFGPGTRLTVL.

The table lists this clone with a few counts. This specimen includes other DNA sequences encoding the same CDR3. V and J are TRBV6-5 and TRBJ1-5; weak D call: TRBD1 (6 bases). The CDR3 runs 13 residues. Trimming cost V 2 bases and J 5 bases, with 7 bases left between them. Germline V gene sequence: CDR1 MNHEY, CDR2 SVGAGI. Written as DNA, the CDR3 is TGTGCCAGCAGTTACAGGGGGGATCAGCCCCAGCATTTT. It translates to CASSYRGDQPQHF.

The chain carries TRBV18 and TRBJ2-1, with a possible D match to TRBD2 (6 bases). This CDR3 is built from 16 residues. Deletions cut 6 bases from V and 0 bases from J, with 15 bases between. The germline CDR1 and CDR2 sequences are KGHSH and LQKENI. The DNA for the CDR3 is TGTGCCAGCTCCCAAAGTCACGGGAGCTCCTACAATGAGCAGTTCTTC. Translating gives CASSQSHGSSYNEQFF. The variable domain in full, completed from reference TRBV18 and TRBJ2-1, reads NAGVMQNPRHLVRRRGQEARLRCSPMKGHSHVYWYRQLPEEGLKFMVYLQKENIIDESGMPKERFSAEFPKEGPSILRIQQVVRGDSAAYFCASSQSHGSSYNEQFFGPGTRLTVL.